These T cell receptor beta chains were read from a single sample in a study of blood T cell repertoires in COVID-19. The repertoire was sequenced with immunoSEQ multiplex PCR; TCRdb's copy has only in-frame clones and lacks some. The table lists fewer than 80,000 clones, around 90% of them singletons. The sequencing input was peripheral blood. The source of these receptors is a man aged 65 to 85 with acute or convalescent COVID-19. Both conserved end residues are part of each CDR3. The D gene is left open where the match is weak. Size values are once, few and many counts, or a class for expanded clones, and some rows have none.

CDR3 protein: CASGNNRGATEAFF
CDR3 DNA: TGCGCCAGCGGAAATAACAGGGGTGCCACTGAAGCTTTCTTT
D gene: TRBD1
clone size: .
V gene: TRBV5-1
J gene: TRBJ1-1

CDR3 protein: CATSRDPLGEQYF
CDR3 DNA: TGTGCCACCAGCAGAGATCCCCTCGGGGAGCAGTACTTC
D gene: .
clone size: .
V gene: TRBV15
J gene: TRBJ2-7

CDR3 protein: CASSSKGANYGYTF
CDR3 DNA: TGTGCCAGTAGTAGTAAGGGGGCGAACTATGGCTACACCTTC
D gene: TRBD1
clone size: .
V gene: TRBV19
J gene: TRBJ1-2

CDR3 protein: CASSPGLNNSPLHF
CDR3 DNA: TGTGCCAGCAGCCCGGGACTCAATAATTCACCCCTCCACTTT
D gene: .
clone size: .
V gene: TRBV7-8
J gene: TRBJ1-6

CDR3 protein: CASSTVPSGESRNGYTF
CDR3 DNA: TGTGCCAGTAGTACCGTCCCCTCGGGGGAAAGCCGCAATGGCTACACCTTC
D gene: .
clone size: once
V gene: TRBV19
J gene: TRBJ1-2

CDR3 protein: CASSQEQGALIYF
CDR3 DNA: TGCGCCAGCAGCCAAGAACAGGGGGCCTTGATTTACTTC
D gene: TRBD1
clone size: .
V gene: TRBV4-1
J gene: TRBJ2-7

CDR3 protein: CASSQIGTSRTDTQYF
CDR3 DNA: TGTGCCAGCAGCCAAATCGGGACTAGCCGCACAGATACGCAGTATTTT
D gene: TRBD2
clone size: .
V gene: TRBV7-2
J gene: TRBJ2-3

CDR3 protein: CASSEGTGGHLYGYTF
CDR3 DNA: TGTGCCAGCAGCGAGGGGACAGGGGGCCACCTCTATGGCTACACCTTC
D gene: TRBD1
clone size: .
V gene: TRBV9
J gene: TRBJ1-2

CDR3 protein: CASSQLGETQYF
CDR3 DNA: TGTGCCAGCAGCCAGCTAGGAGAGACCCAGTACTTC
D gene: .
clone size: .
V gene: TRBV3-1/TRBV3-2
J gene: TRBJ2-5

CDR3 protein: CSASGATGNTIYF
CDR3 DNA: TGCAGTGCCAGTGGGGCAACTGGAAACACCATATATTTT
D gene: .
clone size: .
V gene: TRBV20-1
J gene: TRBJ1-3

CDR3 protein: CASSRESGELFF
CDR3 DNA: TGTGCCAGCAGCCGTGAGTCCGGGGAGCTGTTTTTT
D gene: .
clone size: .
V gene: TRBV5-4
J gene: TRBJ2-2

CDR3 protein: CASSLRGTEAFF
CDR3 DNA: TGTGCCAGCAGCTTGCGGGGGACTGAAGCTTTCTTT
D gene: .
clone size: .
V gene: TRBV5-6
J gene: TRBJ1-1

CDR3 protein: CASSYSGRLNEQFF
CDR3 DNA: TGTGCCAGCAGTTATAGCGGGAGGCTCAATGAGCAGTTCTTC
D gene: TRBD2
clone size: .
V gene: TRBV9
J gene: TRBJ2-1

CDR3 protein: CASSTQGGQLYNEQFF
CDR3 DNA: TGTGCCAGCAGCACTCAGGGGGGTCAGCTATACAATGAGCAGTTCTTC
D gene: .
clone size: .
V gene: TRBV7-3
J gene: TRBJ2-1

CDR3 protein: CASSAGQIYGYTF
CDR3 DNA: TGTGCCAGCAGCGCCGGACAGATCTATGGCTACACCTTC
D gene: .
clone size: .
V gene: TRBV3-1/TRBV3-2
J gene: TRBJ1-2

CDR3 protein: CASSWTGYGELFF
CDR3 DNA: TGTGCCAGCAGCTGGACAGGGTACGGGGAGCTGTTTTTT
D gene: TRBD1
clone size: few
V gene: TRBV5-4
J gene: TRBJ2-2

CDR3 protein: CASSQERQSGTEAFF
CDR3 DNA: TGTGCCAGCAGCCAAGAGCGGCAGTCGGGCACTGAAGCTTTCTTT
D gene: .
clone size: once
V gene: TRBV3-1/TRBV3-2
J gene: TRBJ1-1

CDR3 protein: CASSFQGWYGTDTQYF
CDR3 DNA: TGTGCCAGCAGCTTTCAGGGATGGTACGGCACAGATACGCAGTATTTT
D gene: .
clone size: .
V gene: TRBV11-2
J gene: TRBJ2-3

CDR3 protein: CASSAFLGAATNYGYTF
CDR3 DNA: TGTGCCAGCAGTGCCTTTCTAGGGGCAGCTACAAACTATGGCTACACCTTC
D gene: .
clone size: .
V gene: TRBV2
J gene: TRBJ1-2

CDR3 protein: CASSFPGQGYGYTF
CDR3 DNA: TGTGCCAGCAGCTTCCCTGGACAGGGCTATGGCTACACCTTC
D gene: TRBD1
clone size: few
V gene: TRBV5-4
J gene: TRBJ1-2

CDR3 protein: CASSNTSGNNEQFF
CDR3 DNA: TGTGCCAGCAGCAACACTAGCGGGAACAATGAGCAGTTCTTC
D gene: TRBD2
clone size: .
V gene: TRBV7-9
J gene: TRBJ2-1

CDR3 protein: CASRGGSSNTGELFF
CDR3 DNA: TGTGCCAGCAGGGGCGGGAGCTCCAACACCGGGGAGCTGTTTTTT
D gene: TRBD2
clone size: few
V gene: TRBV6-5
J gene: TRBJ2-2

CDR3 protein: CASSKLQGALEKLFF
CDR3 DNA: TGTGCCAGCAGCAAACTACAGGGGGCTTTGGAAAAACTGTTTTTT
D gene: TRBD1
clone size: .
V gene: TRBV9
J gene: TRBJ1-4

CDR3 protein: CATQPGHGNNEQFF
CDR3 DNA: TGTGCCACCCAGCCGGGACACGGGAACAATGAGCAGTTCTTC
D gene: .
clone size: .
V gene: TRBV6-5
J gene: TRBJ2-1

CDR3 protein: CASRRGRESPLHF
CDR3 DNA: TGTGCCAGCCGCAGGGGGCGTGAATCACCCCTCCACTTT
D gene: TRBD1
clone size: .
V gene: TRBV19
J gene: TRBJ1-6

CDR3 protein: CATSLTRDRHYNEQFF
CDR3 DNA: TGTGCCACCTCCCTGACTCGGGACAGGCACTACAATGAGCAGTTCTTC
D gene: TRBD1
clone size: .
V gene: TRBV10-3
J gene: TRBJ2-1

CDR3 protein: CASSKKAGGSYNEQFF
CDR3 DNA: TGTGCCAGCAGCAAGAAAGCGGGGGGCTCCTACAATGAGCAGTTCTTC
D gene: TRBD2
clone size: .
V gene: TRBV3-1/TRBV3-2
J gene: TRBJ2-1

CDR3 protein: CASRPTSDQETQYF
CDR3 DNA: TGTGCCAGTAGACCAACTAGCGACCAAGAGACCCAGTACTTC
D gene: TRBD2
clone size: .
V gene: TRBV19
J gene: TRBJ2-5

CDR3 protein: CASSLGLASDTQYF
CDR3 DNA: TGTGCCAGCAGCTTAGGACTAGCATCAGATACGCAGTATTTT
D gene: TRBD2
clone size: .
V gene: TRBV11-2
J gene: TRBJ2-3

CDR3 protein: CASSLRVGNQPQHF
CDR3 DNA: TGTGCCAGCAGTTTGAGGGTAGGAAATCAGCCCCAGCATTTT
D gene: .
clone size: once
V gene: TRBV27
J gene: TRBJ1-5

CDR3 protein: CASSQDYTGADEQYF
CDR3 DNA: TGTGCCAGCAGCCAAGATTATACGGGAGCCGACGAGCAGTACTTC
D gene: .
clone size: .
V gene: TRBV3-1/TRBV3-2
J gene: TRBJ2-7

CDR3 protein: CASSQTSGVHNEQFF
CDR3 DNA: TGTGCCAGCAGCCAAACTAGCGGGGTTCACAATGAGCAGTTCTTC
D gene: TRBD2
clone size: .
V gene: TRBV3-1/TRBV3-2
J gene: TRBJ2-1

CDR3 protein: CASSYSIAGDTEAFF
CDR3 DNA: TGTGCCAGCAGTTACTCGATCGCGGGGGACACTGAAGCTTTCTTT
D gene: .
clone size: .
V gene: TRBV6-5
J gene: TRBJ1-1

CDR3 protein: CASSAYPGQGSYEQYF
CDR3 DNA: TGTGCCAGCAGCGCCTACCCGGGACAGGGGTCCTACGAGCAGTACTTC
D gene: TRBD1
clone size: .
V gene: TRBV14
J gene: TRBJ2-7

CDR3 protein: CASARAASGTGELFF
CDR3 DNA: TGTGCCAGTGCCCGGGCGGCTAGCGGGACCGGGGAGCTGTTTTTT
D gene: TRBD2
clone size: .
V gene: TRBV6-6
J gene: TRBJ2-2

CDR3 protein: CATSDPTSGDTQYF
CDR3 DNA: TGTGCCACCAGTGATCCTACTAGCGGGGATACGCAGTATTTT
D gene: TRBD2
clone size: .
V gene: TRBV24-1
J gene: TRBJ2-3

CDR3 protein: CASSQDEGVVGTGELFF
CDR3 DNA: TGTGCCAGCAGCCAAGATGAGGGGGTGGTCGGCACCGGGGAGCTGTTTTTT
D gene: .
clone size: .
V gene: TRBV3-1/TRBV3-2
J gene: TRBJ2-2

CDR3 protein: CASRRAQGHTEAFF
CDR3 DNA: TGTGCCAGCAGGCGGGCCCAGGGGCACACTGAAGCTTTCTTT
D gene: .
clone size: .
V gene: TRBV27
J gene: TRBJ1-1